This T cell receptor (beta chain) was retrieved from a study of cytomegalovirus exposure and HLA in healthy donors. This CDR3 contains 12 residues. The germline V gene encodes CDR1 SGHNT and CDR2 YYREEE (reference sequence). Clones were sequenced by immunoSEQ multiplex PCR, and TCRdb holds only the in-frame ones, with some missing. The sample holds 65,000 to 95,000 clones, more than 85% seen once. The sequence was collected from a woman between 25 and 40 years old in good health and CMV-seronegative. Sequenced input: PBMCs. The chain is built from TRBV5-4 and TRBJ2-5; TRBD1 matches at 7 bases. The J call may be faulty, since TRBJ2-7 better matches the DNA end. The CDR3 spells CASRGTAYEQYF. The CDR3 coding sequence is TGTGCCAGCAGGGGGACAGCCTACGAGCAGTACTTC.